The T cell receptor (beta chain) under discussion was sequenced for a study of blood T cell repertoires in COVID-19. CDR1 and CDR2 from the germline V gene are LGHDT and YNNKEL (reference sequence). V gave up 4 bases and J gave up 4 bases; unmatched junction bases: 10. The CDR3 consists of 16 residues. As processed by the authors: Amplification of reference gene primers was used by the study to estimate nucleated cell counts. The assay was immunoSEQ multiplex PCR, and TCRdb's table has in-frame clones only and misses some. Clonal size and the V and J genes are those of that table, whereas D and trimming came from the DNA. Among roughly 250,000 clones listed, about 83% were seen once.

The sequence was obtained from a woman aged 40-49 years who had been exposed to COVID-19. The V gene is TRBV3-1 (or the pseudogene TRBV3-2), the J gene TRBJ1-1, with TRBD1 matching 9 bases. Sequencing input: PBMCs or T cells enriched from blood (not recorded which). CDR3 bases: TGTGCCAGCAGCCGGGGAGGGGGACAGGGCGGCACTGAAGCTTTCTTT. As protein: CASSRGGGQGGTEAFF.